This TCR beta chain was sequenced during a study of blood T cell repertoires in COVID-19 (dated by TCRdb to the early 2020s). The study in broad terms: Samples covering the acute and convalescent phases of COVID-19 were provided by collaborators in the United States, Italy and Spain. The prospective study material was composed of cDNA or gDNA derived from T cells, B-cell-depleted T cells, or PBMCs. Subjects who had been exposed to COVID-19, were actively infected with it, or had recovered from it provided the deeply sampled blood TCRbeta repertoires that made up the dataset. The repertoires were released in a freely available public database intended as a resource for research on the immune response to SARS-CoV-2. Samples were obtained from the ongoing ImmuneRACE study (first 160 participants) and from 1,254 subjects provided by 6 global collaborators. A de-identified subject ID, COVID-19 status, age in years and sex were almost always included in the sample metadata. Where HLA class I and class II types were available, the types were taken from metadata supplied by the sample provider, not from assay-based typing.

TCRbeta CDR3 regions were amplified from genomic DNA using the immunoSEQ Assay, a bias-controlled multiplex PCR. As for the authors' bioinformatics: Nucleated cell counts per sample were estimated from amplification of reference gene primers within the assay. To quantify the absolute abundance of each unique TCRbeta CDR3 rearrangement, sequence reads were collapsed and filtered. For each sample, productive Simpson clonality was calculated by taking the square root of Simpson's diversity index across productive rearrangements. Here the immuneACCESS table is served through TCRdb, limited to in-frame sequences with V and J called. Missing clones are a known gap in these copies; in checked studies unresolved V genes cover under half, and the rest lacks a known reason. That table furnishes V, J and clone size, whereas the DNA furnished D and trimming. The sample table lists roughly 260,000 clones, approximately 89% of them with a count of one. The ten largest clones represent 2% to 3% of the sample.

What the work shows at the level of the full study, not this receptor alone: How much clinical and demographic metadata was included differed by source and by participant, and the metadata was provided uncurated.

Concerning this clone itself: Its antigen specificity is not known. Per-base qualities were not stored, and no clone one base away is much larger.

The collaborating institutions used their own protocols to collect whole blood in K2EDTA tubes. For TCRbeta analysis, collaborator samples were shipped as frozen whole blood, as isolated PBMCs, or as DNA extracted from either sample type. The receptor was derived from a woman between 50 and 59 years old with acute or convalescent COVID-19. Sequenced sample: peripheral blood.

The sequenced DNA: TGTGCCAGCAGTTATCGTAGCGGGGTACCCCGACGCACAGATACGCAGTATTTT. Translated, this gives CASSYRSGVPRRTDTQYF. The rearranged chain carries TRBV6-9 and TRBJ2-3; TRBD2 aligns with 8 central bases. In the germline V gene, CDR1 corresponds to MNHGY and CDR2 to SVAAGI. The germline V end is reduced by 2 bases and the J end by 1 base; junction bases left unmatched: 11. The CDR3, cysteine through phenylalanine, is 18 amino acids long. This entry keeps only the CDR3 DNA: 54 bases, framed from base 1.